This T cell receptor (beta chain) was sequenced during a study of blood T cell repertoires in COVID-19. Study-level background: The United States, Italy and Spain provided the acute and convalescent COVID-19 samples. T cells, B-cell-depleted T cells, or PBMCs provided the cDNA or gDNA that served as material.

Original handling: Amplification of reference gene primers provided the estimated nucleated cell counts. Using immunoSEQ multiplex PCR, the repertoire was profiled, and TCRdb retains in-frame clones only, with some absent. V, J and clone size are taken as reported in that table, and D and trimming were inferred from the DNA itself. The sample includes 95,000 to 110,000 clones, around 82% of them seen just once. The germline gives CDR1 LNHDA, CDR2 SQIVND (reference sequence). This CDR3 is 15 amino acids long. V was cut by 2 bases and J by 4 bases, with 14 bases left in between. The V call is TRBV19, the J call TRBJ1-2, with D possibly matching TRBD1 (5 bases). The specimen was peripheral blood. The receptor's source is a human donor in a cohort sampled during active COVID-19. The CDR3 DNA follows: TGTGCCAGTAGTATACTCGGGGGACGGAGCTATGGCTACACCTTC. Protein sequence: CASSILGGRSYGYTF. Complete variable domain (other parts from reference TRBV19 and TRBJ1-2): DGGITQSPKYLFRKEGQNVTLSCEQNLNHDAMYWYRQDPGQGLRLIYYSQIVNDFQKGDIAEGYSVSREKKESFPLTVTSAQKNPTAFYLCASSILGGRSYGYTFGSGTRLTVV.